These 23 T cell receptor beta chains came from one sample sequenced in a study of human T cells and chemical hapten exposure. TCRdb redid the calling of the RACE reads with MiXCR, one entry per CDR3 protein. The table includes 250,000 or so distinct CDR3 sequences, roughly 7.4% detected once. Regarding time point: pre-sensitization, week 0. Documented treatment: therapeutic diphenylcyclopropenone sensitization with weekly scalp DPC. This material consisted of whole blood, taken in connection with sensitization to the hapten diphenylcyclopropenone (DPC). The receptors derive from a man aged 18 to 35 with alopecia areata. Some clones in this sample may be carry-over from other donors' samples.

This chain connects TRBV7-8 to TRBJ2-1; perhaps TRBD1 as D (6 bases). The CDR3 contains 15 residues. Trimming stripped 4 bases from V and 10 bases from J, with 20 bases between. Germline CDR1 and CDR2: SGHVS and FQNEAQ. CDR3 nucleotide sequence: TGTGCCAGCAGCTCACTCCAGGGGCCTAGTATCGAGCAGTTCTTC. Its translation: CASSSLQGPSIEQFF.

This clonotype was counted many times. CDR3 loop: CASSLWGGQAFF. CDR3 in DNA: TGTGCCAGCAGCTTATGGGGGGGCCAAGCTTTCTTT. The chain is built from TRBV11-2 and TRBJ1-1; maybe TRBD1 (6 bases). The germline gives CDR1 SGHAT, CDR2 FQNNGV. The V gene lost 2 bases and the J gene lost 9 bases, with 10 bases spanning the gap. The CDR3 runs to 12 residues.

This sequence joins TRBV27 and TRBJ1-6; D is possibly TRBD1 (5 bases). Trimming took 6 bases from V and 7 from J, leaving 10 bases between them. The germline gives CDR1 MNHEY, CDR2 SMNVEV (reference sequence). This CDR3 is built from 13 residues. CDR3 sequence reads: CASRGTFNSPLHF. The DNA of the CDR3 is TGTGCCAGCAGGGGGACCTTCAATTCACCCCTCCACTTT.

There are many counts of this clonotype. The CDR3 loop is CASSYGDRGGGEAFF. The DNA for the CDR3 is TGTGCCAGCAGTTACGGGGACAGGGGAGGTGGTGAAGCTTTCTTT. This chain links TRBV6-5 with TRBJ1-1; 10 nucleotides agree with TRBD1. V dropped 2 bases and J dropped 7; count of bases not matched to a gene: 7. Germline V lookup: CDR1 MNHEY, CDR2 SVGAGI. This CDR3 spans 15 amino acids.

This clonotype was counted a few times. The CDR3 loop is CSVGDYSYEQYF. The CDR3 DNA follows: TGCAGCGTAGGGGACTACTCCTACGAGCAGTACTTC. The chain combines TRBV29-1 with TRBJ2-7, with 7 bases lining up with TRBD2. The CDR3 consists of 12 residues. CDR1 and CDR2 (germline): SQVTM, ANQGSEA. V was pared by 6 bases and J by 0 bases, with 2 bases of the junction left unmatched.

This clonotype came up many times. The rearrangement uses TRBV4-1 and TRBJ2-3, with 13 nucleotides matching TRBD2. The CDR3 totals 19 residues. V lost 3 bases to trimming and J lost 4 bases; unmatched junction nucleotides: 13. The germline V gene has CDR1 MGHRA and CDR2 YSYEKL. In nucleotides, the CDR3 is TGCGCCAGCAGCCAGCCTACTGGGACTAGCGGGGAGGACGCAGATACGCAGTATTTT. It encodes CASSQPTGTSGEDADTQYF.

This clonotype occurred many times. The chain employs TRBV20-1 and TRBJ1-1; tentatively, D is TRBD1 (5 bases). Germline loops: CDR1 DFQATT, CDR2 SNEGSKA (reference sequence). This CDR3 is built from 13 residues. Trimming removed 5 bases at V and 4 bases at J, with 14 bases between. CDR3 sequence reads: CSAEDGGGTEAFF. The CDR3 region has the DNA TGCAGTGCTGAGGACGGGGGGGGCACTGAAGCTTTCTTT.

The chain recombines TRBV28 with TRBJ1-2, with D unresolved. V dropped 7 bases and J dropped 2 bases, with 11 bases sitting between them. The CDR3 sequence is 13 residues long. The germline V gene encodes CDR1 MDHEN and CDR2 SYDVKM. Here the CDR3 reads CASISPRNYGYTF. CDR3 coding DNA: TGTGCCAGCATATCCCCCCGGAACTATGGCTACACCTTC.

This clonotype occurred a few times. The rearrangement uses TRBV6-6 and TRBJ2-7, with D tentatively TRBD1 (5 bases). This CDR3 spans 13 amino acids. Germline V gene data show CDR1 as MNHNY and CDR2 as SVGAGI (reference sequence). V lost 2 bases and J lost 6, with 11 bases in between. CDR3 amino acids: CASSYTDSREQYF. The CDR3 bases are TGTGCCAGCAGTTACACCGACAGTCGCGAGCAGTACTTC.

This clonotype has ten or more counts. The chain employs TRBV7-9 and TRBJ2-3; tentatively, D is TRBD1 (6 bases). Trimming took off 7 bases at V and 0 bases at J, with 20 bases between the two ends. Germline V gives CDR1 SEHNR, CDR2 FQNEAQ (reference sequence). The CDR3 extends over 17 amino acids. As DNA, the CDR3 is TGTGCCAGCACCGGTACCGGGACATCCGGGAGCACAGATACGCAGTATTTT. Translating gives CASTGTGTSGSTDTQYF.

Here the CDR3 reads CASNLGDTQYF. As DNA, the CDR3 is TGTGCCAGCAACTTGGGAGATACGCAGTATTTT. The chain is built from TRBV7-2 and TRBJ2-3; D is unclear. The CDR3 loop spans 11 amino acids. V was pared by 7 bases and J by 5 bases, with 7 bases between. Germline-derived CDR1 and CDR2 are SGHTA and FQGNSA. Filled out from reference TRBV7-2 and TRBJ2-3, the complete variable domain reads GAGVSQSPSNKVTEKGKDVELRCDPISGHTALYWYRQSLGQGLEFLIYFQGNSAPDKSGLPSDRFSAERTGGSVSTLTIQRTQQEDSAVYLCASNLGDTQYFGPGTRLTVL.

In this sample, this clonotype turned up many times. The chain uses TRBV5-1 and TRBJ1-1, with D tentatively TRBD1 (5 bases). Germline V gives CDR1 SGHRS, CDR2 YFSETQ. The CDR3 covers 14 residues. Trimming removed 1 base at V and 1 base at J, with 8 bases between. The CDR3 protein is CASSLQGQNTEAFF. In DNA, the CDR3 is TGCGCCAGCAGCTTGCAGGGTCAGAACACTGAAGCTTTCTTT.

The CDR3 bases are TGTGCCAGCAGCTTCGGCGGGGGGGAGGAGACCCAGTACTTC. Translating it yields CASSFGGGEETQYF. This chain connects TRBV5-4 to TRBJ2-5; 9 bases are shared with TRBD2. The junction had 4 bases not matched to a gene; V was cut back by 2 bases and J by 5 bases. This CDR3 is 14 amino acids long. Germline CDR1 reads SGHNT; CDR2 reads YYREEE (reference sequence). Looking up the rest from reference TRBV5-4 and TRBJ2-5 gives the full variable domain: ETGVTQSPTHLIKTRGQQVTLRCSSQSGHNTVSWYQQALGQGPQFIFQYYREEENGRGNFPPRFSGLQFPNYSSELNVNALELDDSALYLCASSFGGGEETQYFGPGTRLLVL.

This clonotype was observed a handful of times. The genes are TRBV7-9 and TRBJ2-7, with 11 bases identical to TRBD2. CDR1 is SEHNR, CDR2 FQNEAQ, per germline (reference sequence). Trimming at V came to 3 bases and at J to 6 bases, leaving 16 bases not matched to a gene. The length of the CDR3 is 18 residues. The chain's CDR3 is CASSFGTSGATRVIEQYV. In DNA, the CDR3 is TGTGCCAGCAGCTTCGGGACTAGCGGCGCGACTCGGGTGATCGAGCAGTACGTC.

This clonotype turned up a few times. CDR3 region: CATRPRDRQFF. Written as DNA, the CDR3 is TGTGCCACCCGCCCCCGGGACAGGCAGTTCTTC. The rearrangement uses TRBV12-3 or TRBV12-4 and TRBJ2-1; 7 nucleotides align to TRBD1. This CDR3 region has 11 residues. The trim removed 10 bases at V and 12 bases at J, leaving 9 bases unmatched.

This sequence joins TRBV18 and TRBJ1-1; D possibly corresponds to TRBD1 (6 bases). V shed 3 bases and J shed 11 bases, with 19 bases lying between them. From germline, CDR1 is KGHSH and CDR2 LQKENI. The CDR3 is 14 residues long. The CDR3: CASSPPWGGEDAFF. CDR3 sequence (DNA): TGTGCCAGCTCACCCCCCTGGGGGGGCGAGGATGCTTTCTTT.

This clonotype was seen a handful of times. The V call is TRBV12-3 or TRBV12-4, the J call TRBJ1-2; a weak D match, TRBD1 (6 bases). V was clipped by 5 bases and J by 4 bases, with 14 bases between them. The CDR3 totals 14 residues. In nucleotides, the CDR3 is TGTGCCAGCAGTACTGCAGGGGCGGGCTATGGCTACACCTTC. Residues: CASSTAGAGYGYTF.

This clonotype occurred a few times. CDR3 coding DNA: TGTGCCAGCAGCATAGACAGGGAGGACGAAAAACTGTTTTTT. Translated: CASSIDREDEKLFF. The chain combines TRBV7-9 with TRBJ1-4, with 7 bases identical to TRBD1. The CDR3 runs to 14 residues. After removal of 5 bases from V and 8 bases from J, the junction contained 8 bases not matched to a gene. CDR1 is SEHNR, CDR2 FQNEAQ, per germline (reference sequence).

Ten or more counts support this clonotype. This chain uses TRBV4-3 with TRBJ1-4; D is ambiguous. Per germline, CDR1 LGHNA and CDR2 YSLEER. With 0 bases removed from V and 5 bases from J, the gap between germline ends came to 7 bases. The CDR3 is made up of 14 amino acids. The DNA for the CDR3 is TGCGCCAGCAGCCAAGAGGCAGTCAATGAAAAACTGTTTTTT. This encodes CASSQEAVNEKLFF.

In this sample, this clonotype turned up many times. This rearrangement joins TRBV7-9 to TRBJ2-3, with D perhaps TRBD1 (6 bases). V was shortened by 6 bases and J by 0 bases, with 10 bases between the two germline ends. The CDR3 is 14 residues long. CDR1 is SEHNR, CDR2 FQNEAQ, per germline (reference sequence). The DNA of the CDR3 is TGTGCCAGCAGGGGCGGACAGAGCACAGATACGCAGTATTTT. It encodes CASRGGQSTDTQYF.

This clonotype was seen more than once but under ten times. The chain links TRBV12-3 or TRBV12-4 to TRBJ1-1; no clear D. V lost 3 bases to trimming and J lost 3 bases, with 11 bases between them. The CDR3 length is 14 residues. The CDR3, as DNA: TGTGCCAGCAGTTTTCGCCCGGGGTACACTGAAGCTTTCTTT. This codes for CASSFRPGYTEAFF.

This clonotype showed up just a few times. CDR3 residues: CASSPGAQLAYEQYF. In DNA, the CDR3 is TGTGCCAGCAGCCCGGGGGCACAGCTAGCCTACGAGCAGTACTTC. The V gene is TRBV7-9, the J gene TRBJ2-7; D is perhaps TRBD1 or TRBD2 (6 bases each). V was clipped by 5 bases and J by 2 bases, with 16 bases between them. This CDR3 has 15 residues. Per germline, CDR1 SEHNR and CDR2 FQNEAQ (reference sequence).

This rearrangement joins TRBV6-5 to TRBJ2-2; D is unclear. This CDR3 is 13 amino acids long. Germline CDR1 reads MNHEY; CDR2 reads SVGAGI. V gave up 2 bases and J gave up 6 bases, with 7 bases separating them. CDR3 in amino acids: CASSYGPAGELFF. In DNA, the CDR3 is TGTGCCAGCAGTTACGGACCTGCCGGGGAGCTGTTTTTT.